Given below is one T cell receptor beta chain in context. Assay execution proceeded at the deep level. Sequencing used immunoSEQ multiplex PCR; TCRdb keeps in-frame clones, though not all of them. The table records hundreds of thousands of clones, 92% of them present only once. The germline V gene encodes CDR1 SGHNT and CDR2 YYREEE (reference sequence). This CDR3 is 19 amino acids long. V lost 2 bases to trimming and J lost 1 base; unmatched junction nucleotides: 8. Naive-designated CD8 cells lacked CD45RO, were positively enriched for CCR7, and omitted terminally differentiated effector memory CD45RA+ cells. The entry originates in a study of shared clonotypes between healthy human individuals. Study-wide context: CD8 memory received one plate per donor, CD8 naive two, CD4 memory three and CD4 naive three.

This chain connects TRBV5-4 to TRBJ2-1; 14 bases fit TRBD2. This TCR was sampled from a man aged 30 to 39 in good health. Sequenced sample: naive CD8+ T cells sorted from blood. The CDR3 nucleotides read TGTGCCAGCAGCTTCCGACTAGCGGGAGGGCCTTTATCCTACAATGAGCAGTTCTTC. It is translated as CASSFRLAGGPLSYNEQFF.